This TCR beta chain derives from a study of blood T cell repertoires in COVID-19. Study at large: PBMCs, B-cell-depleted T cells, or T cells provided the cDNA or gDNA that made up the material.

TCRdb's table, derived via immunoSEQ multiplex PCR, lists solely in-frame clones and lacks some. Of about 190,000 clones in the sample, approximately 91% are singletons; the top ten hold 1.5% to 2%. Trimming pared 3 bases from V and 1 base from J, leaving 6 bases between. The CDR3 spans 14 residues. Germline CDR1 reads MRHNA; CDR2 reads SNTAGT. This clonotype originated in a man between 18 and 29 years old with active or convalescent COVID-19. Sequencing was carried out using peripheral blood. The chain carries TRBV6-4 and TRBJ2-2; possibly TRBD2 for D (6 bases). CDR3 in amino acids: CASSDSGNTGELFF. CDR3 DNA sequence: TGTGCCAGCAGTGATAGCGGGAACACCGGGGAGCTGTTTTTT.